A selection of T cell receptor beta chains follows, all from one sample in a study of cytomegalovirus exposure and HLA in healthy donors. Profiling relied on immunoSEQ multiplex PCR, and the TCRdb table lists in-frame clones only, not all of them. The top ten hold 2.8% of the sample, which has over 150,000 clones, roughly 79% seen once. The material sequenced was PBMCs. The receptors originated from a man in his late teens or twenties in good health and CMV-seronegative. Each CDR3 is given with its conserved first and last residue. Each record gives: D gene, J gene, V gene, clone size, CDR3 DNA, CDR3 protein. The D gene is left open where the match is weak. Clone size appears in some rows only: once, few, many, or a class for an expanded clone.

>NA|TRBJ1-6|TRBV27|NA
TGTGCCAGCAGTTTACTAACTTCGAATCATTCACCCCTCCACTTT
CASSLLTSNHSPLHF
>NA|TRBJ2-5|TRBV11-2|NA
TGTGCCAGCAGCTTTGGTCGGGAGACCCAGTACTTC
CASSFGRETQYF
>TRBD1|TRBJ2-3|TRBV18|NA
TGTGCCAGCTCACCTTTTTCGGGACAGGGAAGCACAGATACGCAGTATTTT
CASSPFSGQGSTDTQYF
>NA|TRBJ1-4|TRBV9|NA
TGTGCCAGCAGCCCCTACGGTTGGTCCGATAATGAAAAACTGTTTTTT
CASSPYGWSDNEKLFF
>NA|TRBJ1-1|TRBV6-1|NA
TGTGCCAGCAGTGAGCCTGCAAGGGGAGGAGGCACTGAAGCTTTCTTT
CASSEPARGGGTEAFF
>NA|TRBJ2-6|TRBV2|few
TGTGCCAGCAGGCCTTTGGGCAGGGGCGGTGGGGCCAACGTCCTGACTTTC
CASRPLGRGGGANVLTF
>NA|TRBJ1-5|TRBV7-6|NA
TGTGCCAGCAGCTTAAGTTCGGGGGATCAGCCCCAGCATTTT
CASSLSSGDQPQHF
>TRBD2|TRBJ2-7|TRBV29-1|once
TGCAGCGTGGCGGGGGTCCAACGACACGAGCAGTACTTC
CSVAGVQRHEQYF
>NA|TRBJ2-3|TRBV10-1|NA
TGCGCCAGCAGTGATACCACGGGAGATACGCAGTATTTT
CASSDTTGDTQYF
>NA|TRBJ1-2|TRBV5-5|NA
TGTGCCAGCAGCTTGGTATCAGGGGATGGCTACACCTTC
CASSLVSGDGYTF
>NA|TRBJ1-1|TRBV28|few
TGTGCCAGCACGACAGGGAACACTGAAGCTTTCTTT
CASTTGNTEAFF
>TRBD1|TRBJ1-1|TRBV4-3|NA
TGCGCCAGCAGCCAAGATAATTTCGGGACAGGGGGCGGGAACACTGAAGCTTTCTTT
CASSQDNFGTGGGNTEAFF
>NA|TRBJ2-3|TRBV10-3|few
TGTGCCATCAACCCGGCGGGACTTAGCACAGATACGCAGTATTTT
CAINPAGLSTDTQYF
>NA|TRBJ1-6|TRBV5-1|NA
TGCGCCAGCAGCCACAGGGTCGAGGGGGATTCACCCCTCCACTTT
CASSHRVEGDSPLHF
>TRBD1|TRBJ2-1|TRBV7-6|NA
TGTGCCAGCAGTAAAGGGGGCCGGTCCTACAATGAGCAGTTCTTC
CASSKGGRSYNEQFF
>TRBD2|TRBJ2-2|TRBV27|NA
TGTGCCAGCACTCGCAAGATTTGGGGGGGGGTCAACACCGGGGAGCTGTTTTTT
CASTRKIWGGVNTGELFF
>NA|TRBJ1-5|TRBV30|NA
TGTGCCTGGAGTCTGGGCTCGGGGGGCGGCAATCAGCCCCAGCATTTT
CAWSLGSGGGNQPQHF
>NA|TRBJ1-4|TRBV6-5|NA
TGTGCCAGCAGTCAGGGACGGGAGATTAATGAAAAACTGTTTTTT
CASSQGREINEKLFF
>NA|TRBJ2-1|TRBV11-2|NA
TGTGCCAGCAGCCACTTGAGCCCAGGGACCTACAATGAGCAGTTCTTC
CASSHLSPGTYNEQFF
>NA|TRBJ2-1|TRBV11-2|NA
TGTGCCAGCAGCTGGGGGGTCAACAATGAGCAGTTCTTC
CASSWGVNNEQFF
>NA|TRBJ1-3|TRBV10-1|NA
TGCGCCAGCGCCCAGGGGCAGGCCATCTCTGGAAACACCATATATTTT
CASAQGQAISGNTIYF
>TRBD1|TRBJ1-5|TRBV9|NA
TGTGCCAGCAGCGGGACAGGGACTAGCAATCAGCCCCAGCATTTT
CASSGTGTSNQPQHF
>NA|TRBJ1-1|TRBV11-2|NA
TGTGCCAGCAGCTTATTGACAATCCCATACAGGGACACTGAAGCTTTCTTT
CASSLLTIPYRDTEAFF
>TRBD2|TRBJ2-3|TRBV9|NA
TGTGCCAGCAGCCCCTTCGGGGGGTTCACAGATACGCAGTATTTT
CASSPFGGFTDTQYF
>NA|TRBJ1-1|TRBV11-2|NA
TGTGCCAGCAGAACCCCGGGGGGGAACACTGAAGCTTTCTTT
CASRTPGGNTEAFF
>NA|TRBJ1-3|TRBV7-9|NA
TGTGCCAGCAGCCCGGGGAATGGAAACACCATATATTTT
CASSPGNGNTIYF
>TRBD1|TRBJ1-6|TRBV28|NA
TGTGCCAGCAGTTGGACAGGGGTGGGGTCACCCCTCCACTTT
CASSWTGVGSPLHF
>NA|TRBJ1-1|TRBV29-1|NA
TGCAGCGTTGTCCGGGGGGCCCCGAACACTGAAGCTTTCTTT
CSVVRGAPNTEAFF
>NA|TRBJ1-6|TRBV7-2|NA
TGTGCCAGCAGCCCTCGACAGAATTCACCCCTCCACTTT
CASSPRQNSPLHF
>NA|TRBJ2-7|TRBV4-3|once
TGCGCCAGCAGCCAAACACACCGGGGGACCAGAATCTATGAGCAGTACTTC
CASSQTHRGTRIYEQYF
>TRBD1|TRBJ1-6|TRBV13|NA
TGTGCCAGCAGCGCTCGACAGGGCAATTCACCCCTCCACTTT
CASSARQGNSPLHF
>NA|TRBJ2-3|TRBV4-1|NA
TGCGCCAGCAGCCTCTCCGATACGCAGTATTTT
CASSLSDTQYF
>TRBD2|TRBJ2-1|TRBV14|NA
TGTGCCAGCAGCCAAGATCTTGCTAGCGGGGTCCTCTCCTACAATGAGCAGTTCTTC
CASSQDLASGVLSYNEQFF
>TRBD1|TRBJ1-1|TRBV29-1|NA
TGCAGCGGTGTACAGGGGATGAACACTGAAGCTTTCTTT
CSGVQGMNTEAFF
>TRBD1|TRBJ2-1|TRBV7-3|NA
TGTGCCAGCAGCTCCCCCGACAGGGATTTAGGCAATGAGCAGTTCTTC
CASSSPDRDLGNEQFF
>TRBD2|TRBJ2-3|TRBV29-1|NA
TGCAGCGTTGGGGGAGGGGAGGCAGATACGCAGTATTTT
CSVGGGEADTQYF
>NA|TRBJ2-4|TRBV11-3|NA
TGTGCCAGCAGCTTAGACAGCAAAAACATTCAGTACTTC
CASSLDSKNIQYF
>NA|TRBJ2-3|TRBV13|NA
TGTGCCAGCAGCTTGGAGGGGCGATCGGCAGATACGCAGTATTTT
CASSLEGRSADTQYF
>NA|TRBJ1-2|TRBV20-1|few
TGCAGTGCTGCCCGGAGTGGCTACACCTTC
CSAARSGYTF
>TRBD1|TRBJ2-5|TRBV5-1|NA
TGCGCCAGCAGCTTAACTCCAGGGGGCGCGGGGGAGACCCAGTACTTC
CASSLTPGGAGETQYF
>NA|TRBJ1-1|TRBV4-3|NA
TGCGCCAGCAGAAAATTAGGCGGACTAGGCGCTGAAGCTTTCTTT
CASRKLGGLGAEAFF
>NA|TRBJ2-4|TRBV6-9|NA
TGTGCCAGCAGTCTGCCCGGGACACCCAAAAACATTCAGTACTTC
CASSLPGTPKNIQYF
>NA|TRBJ1-5|TRBV30|NA
TGTGCCTGGAGTGAGGGGAGCAATCAGCCCCAGCATTTT
CAWSEGSNQPQHF
>NA|TRBJ1-3|TRBV5-1|few
TGCGCCAGCAGCTTGACAGTCTCTGGAAACACCATATATTTT
CASSLTVSGNTIYF
>NA|TRBJ1-3|TRBV7-8|once
TGTGCCAGCAGCTTAGCGAAGAGTTCCCTCTCTGGAAACACCATATATTTT
CASSLAKSSLSGNTIYF
>NA|TRBJ1-1|TRBV21-1|few
TGTGCCAGCAGCAACCGGGACAGGGGCTTTCATGGCACTGAAGCTTTCTTT
CASSNRDRGFHGTEAFF